The sequence of this TCR beta chain was determined in a study of PD-1 blockade in classical Hodgkin lymphoma. Regarding the study as a whole: Diversity in CD4+ TCRs, unlike that measured in CD8+ TCRs, had risen significantly by C4D1. The study found complete responders had baseline diversity similar to newly diagnosed patients. When nivolumab was started under 1 year after ASCT, patients were excluded.

Clones were sequenced by immunoSEQ multiplex PCR, and TCRdb holds only the in-frame ones, with some missing. The sample shows over 70,000 clones, around 86% of them seen only once. The patients all showed relapse after autologous stem cell transplantation, while their brentuximab vedotin exposure varied. With regard to this clone: Its antigen remains unidentified.

From germline, CDR1 is WNHNN and CDR2 SYGVQD (reference sequence). Deletions cut 3 bases from V and 3 bases from J, with 9 bases between. The length of the CDR3 is 14 residues. The chain uses TRBV10-1 and TRBJ1-5; weak D call: TRBD1 (5 bases). The sequence derives from a human donor with classical Hodgkin lymphoma. This material consisted of peripheral blood mononuclear cells (PBMCs), taken at baseline. Here the CDR3 reads CASSESGVNQPQHF. The DNA of the CDR3 is TGCGCCAGCAGTGAATCGGGGGTCAATCAGCCCCAGCATTTT.